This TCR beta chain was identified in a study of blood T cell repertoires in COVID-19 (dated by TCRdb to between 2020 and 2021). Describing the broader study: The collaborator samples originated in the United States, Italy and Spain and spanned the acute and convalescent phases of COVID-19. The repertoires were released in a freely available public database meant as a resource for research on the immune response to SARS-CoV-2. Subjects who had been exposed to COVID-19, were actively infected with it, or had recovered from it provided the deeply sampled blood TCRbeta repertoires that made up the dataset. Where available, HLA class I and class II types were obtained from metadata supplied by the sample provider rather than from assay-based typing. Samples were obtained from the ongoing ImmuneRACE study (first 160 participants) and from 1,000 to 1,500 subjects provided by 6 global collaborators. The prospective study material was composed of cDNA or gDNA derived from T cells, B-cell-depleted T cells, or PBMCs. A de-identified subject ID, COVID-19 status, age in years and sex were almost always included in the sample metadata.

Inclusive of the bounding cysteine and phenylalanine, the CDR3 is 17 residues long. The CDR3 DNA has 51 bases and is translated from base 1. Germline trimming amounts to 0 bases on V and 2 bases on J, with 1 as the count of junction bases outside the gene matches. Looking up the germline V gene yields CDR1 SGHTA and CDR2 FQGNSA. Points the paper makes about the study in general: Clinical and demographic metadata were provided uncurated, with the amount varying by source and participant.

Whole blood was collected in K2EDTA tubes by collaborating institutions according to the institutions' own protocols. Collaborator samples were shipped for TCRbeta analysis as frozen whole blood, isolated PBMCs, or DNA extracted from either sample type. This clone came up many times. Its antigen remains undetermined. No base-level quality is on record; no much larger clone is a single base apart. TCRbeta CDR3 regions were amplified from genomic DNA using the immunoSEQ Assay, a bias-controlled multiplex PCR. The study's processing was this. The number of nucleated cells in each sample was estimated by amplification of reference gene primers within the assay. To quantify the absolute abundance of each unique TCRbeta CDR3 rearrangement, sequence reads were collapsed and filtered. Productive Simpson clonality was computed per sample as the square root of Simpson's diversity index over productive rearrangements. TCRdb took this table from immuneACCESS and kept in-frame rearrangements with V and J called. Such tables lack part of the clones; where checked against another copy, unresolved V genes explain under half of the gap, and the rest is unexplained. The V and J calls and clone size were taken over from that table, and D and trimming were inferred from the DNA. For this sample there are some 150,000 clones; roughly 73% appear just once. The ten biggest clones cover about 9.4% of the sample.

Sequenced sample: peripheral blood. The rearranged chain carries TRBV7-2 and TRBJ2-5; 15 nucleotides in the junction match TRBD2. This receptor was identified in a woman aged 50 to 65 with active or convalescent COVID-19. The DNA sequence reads TGTGCCAGCAGCTTAGCTGGACTAGCGGGGGGGCAAGAGACCCAGTACTTC. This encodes CASSLAGLAGGQETQYF.